Described below is a single TCR beta chain sequence and its context. These data originate in a study of human T cells and chemical hapten exposure. Overall study: A patient group, mainly female, showed alopecia areata, totalis or universalis.

Individual cDNA molecules received unique molecular identifiers in the library. TCRdb re-called the RACE reads with MiXCR, one entry per CDR3 protein. This table holds about 59,000 distinct CDR3 sequences, about 10% found once. Stated time point: pre-sensitization, week 0. Specified treatment: therapeutic diphenylcyclopropenone sensitization with weekly scalp DPC. Deletions cut 6 bases from V and 0 bases from J, with 16 bases between. The CDR3 extends over 17 amino acids. Germline lookup yields CDR1 SGHNT and CDR2 YYREEE (reference sequence). The material was whole blood, obtained in connection with sensitization to the hapten diphenylcyclopropenone (DPC). The rearrangement joins TRBV5-4 to TRBJ2-6; no definite D call. This sequence originates from a woman aged 40 to 55 with alopecia areata. Some clones in this sample may be carry-over from other donors' samples. In DNA, the CDR3 is TGTGCCAGCACACGTGGGCAGGCAACCTCTGGGGCCAACGTCCTGACTTTC. This gives the protein CASTRGQATSGANVLTF.